This entry is about one T cell receptor beta chain. Its antigen is not known. The read comes to an end 3 residues before the CDR3 does, leaving the germline J gene to fill in the end. Germline loops: CDR1 MNHNS, CDR2 SASEGT. V lost 3 bases and J lost 4; bases outside the gene matches: 7. The length of the CDR3 is 15 residues. The data belong to a study of Tregs in tolerant kidney transplant recipients. Overall study findings and caveats: Nucleotide sequences could not be compared across some patients' samples due to primer changes. Tolerant patients' donor-specific Tregs expanded beyond overall Tregs, suggesting antigen-driven growth.

Unstimulated Tregs (CD4+CD25+CD127-) and CD4+CD25- non-Tregs were sorted from PBMCs. Clones were sequenced by immunoSEQ multiplex PCR, and TCRdb holds only the in-frame ones, with some missing. The table counts 25,000 to 35,000 clones; under 9% lies in the top ten. V usage is TRBV6-1 and J usage is TRBJ2-7, with 9 bases lining up with TRBD2. The sample consisted of CD8+ T cells from blood, taken before the transplant. The receptor comes from a human donor who received a combined kidney and bone marrow transplant. The CDR3 sequence: CASSDDDSGSYEQYF. Incomplete CDR3 DNA: TGTGCCAGCAGTGACGACGATAGCGGGAGTTACGAG.